Listed here are 14 T cell receptor beta chains from one sample, sequenced in a study of T cell responses to AZD1222 COVID-19 vaccine. Clones were read by immunoSEQ multiplex PCR, and TCRdb kept only the in-frame ones, dropping some. The sample has around 80,000 clones, 86% seen once. The sequenced sample was peripheral blood, obtained on day 0 of AZD1222 vaccination. All receptors derive from an adult in good health.

This clone has only one observation. This chain links TRBV11-1 with TRBJ2-2; the match to TRBD2 covers 12 bases. With 1 base clipped from V and 4 bases from J, the junction kept 1 base outside the gene matches. This CDR3 contains 16 residues. Germline assignment: CDR1 SGHAT and CDR2 FQDESV (reference sequence). CDR3 coding DNA: TGTGCCAGCAGCTTAGGACTAGCGGGAGTCACCGGGGAGCTGTTTTTT. Translation gives CASSLGLAGVTGELFF.

CDR3 bases: TGTGCCTTCCAGACTAGCGGGACTCTGGGGGAGACCCAGTACTTC. Translation: CAFQTSGTLGETQYF. This sequence joins TRBV30 and TRBJ2-5; 11 nucleotides align to TRBD2. The germline gives CDR1 GTSNPN, CDR2 SVGIG (reference sequence). The trim removed 7 bases at V and 5 bases at J, leaving 12 bases unmatched. The CDR3 consists of 15 residues. Full variable domain (outside the CDR3, taken from reference TRBV30 and TRBJ2-5): SQTIHQWPATLVQPVGSPLSLECTVEGTSNPNLYWYRQAAGRGLQLLFYSVGIGQISSEVPQNLSASRPQDRQFILSSKKLLLSDSGFYLCAFQTSGTLGETQYFGPGTRLLVL.

CDR3 amino acids: CASSSLPTLTDTQYF. In DNA, the CDR3 is TGTGCCAGCAGCTCACTTCCCACCCTCACAGATACGCAGTATTTT. This chain links TRBV7-3 with TRBJ2-3, with D unresolved. The CDR3 extends over 15 amino acids. Trimming took 4 bases from V and 2 from J, leaving 13 bases between them. Germline values: CDR1 SGHTA, CDR2 FQGTGA.

Remarks on this clone: Other DNA sequences of this sample code for an identical CDR3. The rearrangement links TRBV9 to TRBJ1-6; TRBD1 matches at 8 bases. Germline V gene lookup returns CDR1 SGDLS and CDR2 YYNGEE. The V gene end was trimmed by 3 bases and the J gene end by 7 bases; junction bases not matched to a gene: 6. The CDR3 runs 15 residues. This chain's CDR3 is CASSAGQGGNSPLHF. CDR3 sequence (DNA): TGTGCCAGCAGCGCAGGACAGGGTGGGAATTCACCCCTCCACTTT. Filled out from reference TRBV9 and TRBJ1-6, the complete variable domain reads DSGVTQTPKHLITATGQRVTLRCSPRSGDLSVYWYQQSLDQGLQFLIQYYNGEERAKGNILERFSAQQFPDLHSELNLSSLELGDSALYFCASSAGQGGNSPLHFGNGTRLTVT.

V and J are TRBV2 and TRBJ1-1; a possible D gene is TRBD1 (5 bases). Germline CDR1 reads SNHLY; CDR2 reads FYNNEI. The length of the CDR3 is 12 residues. Trimming cost V 7 bases and J 4 bases, with 10 bases left between them. Here the CDR3 reads CASTQDITEAFF. The CDR3 region has the DNA TGTGCCAGCACCCAGGACATCACTGAAGCTTTCTTT.

V usage is TRBV19 and J usage is TRBJ1-1; no firm D call. Germline loops: CDR1 LNHDA, CDR2 SQIVND (reference sequence). With 1 base removed from V and 1 base from J, the gap between germline ends came to 13 bases. CDR3 size: 16 residues. CDR3 sequence: CASSIGRGSPNTEAFF. CDR3 nucleotides: TGTGCCAGTAGTATAGGGCGCGGCAGTCCGAACACTGAAGCTTTCTTT.

The chain combines TRBV4-2 with TRBJ1-4, with D possibly TRBD1 on 5 matching bases. This CDR3 is 15 amino acids long. Germline CDR1 is LGHNA and CDR2 is YNFKEQ. V was cut by 0 bases and J by 4 bases, with 9 bases left in between. The CDR3 coding sequence is TGTGCCAGCAGCCAAGAGGCCCAGGGTAATGAAAAACTGTTTTTT. Amino acid sequence: CASSQEAQGNEKLFF.

The chain recombines TRBV19 with TRBJ2-1, with D hard to call. Germline values: CDR1 LNHDA, CDR2 SQIVND (reference sequence). V was clipped by 9 bases and J by 9 bases, with 18 bases between them. The CDR3 sequence is 13 residues long. CDR3 sequence reads: CASAKGQAIEQFF. CDR3 DNA: TGTGCCAGCGCTAAGGGCCAAGCCATTGAGCAGTTCTTC.

This chain joins TRBV30 and TRBJ1-6, with TRBD1 as a possible D gene (5 bases). Germline V CDR1 and CDR2: GTSNPN, SVGIG (reference sequence). Trimming took 4 bases from V and 12 from J, leaving 19 bases between them. The CDR3 contains 14 residues. CDR3 residues: CAWIGGGTWGPLHF. DNA of the CDR3: TGTGCCTGGATCGGGGGTGGGACTTGGGGACCCCTCCACTTT.

This rearrangement joins TRBV30 to TRBJ2-2; 11 positions agree with TRBD1. The CDR3 is 16 amino acids. Germline CDR1 is GTSNPN and CDR2 is SVGIG (reference sequence). V shed 4 bases and J 6 bases; nucleotides not matched to a gene: 10. The CDR3 sequence is CAWTDTGTGGPGELFF. Written as DNA, the CDR3 is TGTGCCTGGACTGACACCGGGACAGGGGGACCCGGGGAGCTGTTTTTT.

J is TRBJ2-2 and V is TRBV6-6, with D tentatively TRBD2 (7 bases). Germline V gives CDR1 MNHNY, CDR2 SVGAGI (reference sequence). The CDR3 is made up of 16 amino acids. The germline V and J ends were trimmed by 6 bases and 0 bases, with 14 bases remaining between them. CDR3 loop: CASRPPGGANTGELFF. The CDR3 coding sequence is TGTGCCAGCAGACCCCCGGGGGGCGCGAACACCGGGGAGCTGTTTTTT.

The genes are TRBV10-3 and TRBJ2-3; D is ambiguous. The germline V gene encodes CDR1 ENHRY and CDR2 SYGVKD. This CDR3 contains 11 residues. V lost 4 bases to trimming and J lost 2 bases, with 1 base between them. The CDR3 loop is CAISATDTQYF. The CDR3 region has the DNA TGTGCCATCAGTGCCACAGATACGCAGTATTTT.

The genes are TRBV12-3 or TRBV12-4 and TRBJ2-5; D gene unclear. The ends were cut back, 3 bases at V and 5 bases at J, with 7 bases in the middle. CDR3 length: 12 residues. This chain's CDR3 is CASSFGGETQYF. In nucleotides, the CDR3 is TGTGCCAGCAGTTTTGGTGGGGAGACCCAGTACTTC.

This clone was observed a handful of times. The genes are TRBV4-1 and TRBJ2-2; the match to TRBD1 covers 7 bases. From germline, CDR1 is MGHRA and CDR2 YSYEKL. This CDR3 has 15 residues. J was trimmed by 4 bases and V by 4 bases; bases with no gene match: 6. CDR3 loop: CASSPRGQFTGELFF. The CDR3 nucleotides read TGCGCCAGCAGCCCGAGGGGACAGTTCACCGGGGAGCTGTTTTTT.